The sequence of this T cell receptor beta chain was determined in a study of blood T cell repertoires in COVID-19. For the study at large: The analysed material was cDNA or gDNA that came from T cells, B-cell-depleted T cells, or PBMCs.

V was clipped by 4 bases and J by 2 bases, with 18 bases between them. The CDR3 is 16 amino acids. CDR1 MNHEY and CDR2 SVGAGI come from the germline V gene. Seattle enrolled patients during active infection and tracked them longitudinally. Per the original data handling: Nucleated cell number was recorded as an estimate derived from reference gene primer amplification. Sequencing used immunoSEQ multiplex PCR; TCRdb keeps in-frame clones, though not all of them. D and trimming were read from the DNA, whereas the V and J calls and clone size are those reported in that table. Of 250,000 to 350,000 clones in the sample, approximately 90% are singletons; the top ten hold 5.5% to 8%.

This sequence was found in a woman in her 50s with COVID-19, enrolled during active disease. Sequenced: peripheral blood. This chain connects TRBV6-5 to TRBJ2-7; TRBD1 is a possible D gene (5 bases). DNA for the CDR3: TGTGCCAGCAGTTTCAGCCGACAGTGGGCAACCTACGAGCAGTACTTC. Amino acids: CASSFSRQWATYEQYF.